The source of this T cell receptor (beta chain) is a study of OX40 agonist ivuxolimab in advanced cancers. At the level of the study: Partial responses occurred in three patients (one hepatocellular carcinoma, two cutaneous melanoma).

The protocol was immunoSEQ multiplex PCR, while the TCRdb copy is restricted to in-frame clones and leaves out a portion. The sample lists roughly 49,000 clones; about 80% were seen once. As concerns this clone: No antigen is known for it.

Study results and caveats: More expanded clones were found, on average, in CD8+ than in CD4+ T cells. Part of the nonresponder group also had normalized T-cell clonal expansion that was low. Clonal expansion from baseline to week 6 occurred in both CD4+ and CD8+ T cells.

This clonotype was sampled from an adult with an advanced solid tumor such as melanoma, head and neck, liver or kidney cancer. Sequenced here: CD4+ or CD8+ T cells sorted from blood, sampled in a trial of the OX40 agonist ivuxolimab.

CDR3 bases: TGTGCCAGCGGGGTCTCCTACGAGCAGTACTTC. As protein: CASGVSYEQYF. The chain joins TRBV2 to TRBJ2-7, with D uncertain. V lost 8 bases and J 0 bases, leaving 5 bases between the germline ends. Germline values: CDR1 SNHLY, CDR2 FYNNEI. The CDR3 loop spans 11 amino acids.